This T cell receptor (beta chain) is from a study of T-cell memory formation after mild COVID-19. 5'RACE, which relied on constant-segment primers, yielded TCR alpha and TCR beta cDNA libraries carrying sample barcodes and UMIs. TCRdb re-derived calls from the 5' RACE reads in MiXCR, one entry per CDR3 protein. The table lists approximately 450,000 distinct CDR3 sequences, around a sixth of them singletons. Study-level results: Contracting clones from day 15 to 85 had balanced CD4/CD8; later expanders favoured CD4+. Researchers could not confirm that second-wave clones peaking on day 37 targeted SARS-CoV-2.

This CDR3 has 13 amino acids. Trimming took 2 bases from V and 5 from J, leaving 10 bases between them. The germline CDR1 and CDR2 sequences are KGHSH and LQKENI. This clonotype was recorded a few times. As yet, its antigen is unknown. Material for sequencing was PBMCs or a T cell subset sorted from them (not recorded which). The clonotype comes from an adult woman who had mild COVID-19 (a few samples of this study predate the infection). Cell type and time point are not known. The gene calls are TRBV18 and TRBJ2-7; no reliable D call. The CDR3 sequence is CASSPWDKDEQYF. The CDR3 nucleotides read TGTGCCAGCTCACCATGGGATAAGGACGAGCAGTACTTC.